The table lists the clone carrying this T cell receptor (beta chain) with a few counts. The data are from a study of control samples from healthy donors and cancer patients. Libraries were prepared by immunoSEQ multiplex PCR; TCRdb keeps only in-frame clonotypes and omits some of them. The top ten hold almost 1.5% of the sample, which has fewer than 200,000 clones, 85% to 95% seen once. The CDR3 is 15 residues long. V lost 0 bases and J lost 2, with 8 bases in between. Looked up from germline, CDR1 is LNHDA and CDR2 is SQIVND (reference sequence). The genes are TRBV19 and TRBJ1-5; a weak D match, TRBD1 (5 bases). Sequences were obtained from blood. The source of this sequence is a man between 18 and 29 years old in good health. The CDR3 loop reads CASSIDGGGNQPQHF. CDR3 coding DNA: TGTGCCAGTAGTATAGACGGGGGGGGCAATCAGCCCCAGCATTTT.